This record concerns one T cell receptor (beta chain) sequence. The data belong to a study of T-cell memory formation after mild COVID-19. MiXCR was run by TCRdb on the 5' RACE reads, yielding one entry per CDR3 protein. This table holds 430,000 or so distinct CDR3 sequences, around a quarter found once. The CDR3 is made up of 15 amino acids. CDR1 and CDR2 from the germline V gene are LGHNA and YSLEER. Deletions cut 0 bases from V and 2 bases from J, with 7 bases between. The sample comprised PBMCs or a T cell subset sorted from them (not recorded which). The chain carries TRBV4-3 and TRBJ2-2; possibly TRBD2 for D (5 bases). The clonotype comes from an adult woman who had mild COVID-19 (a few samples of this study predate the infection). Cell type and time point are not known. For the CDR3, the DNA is TGCGCCAGCAGCCAAGAGGACTTTAACACCGGGGAGCTGTTTTTT. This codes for CASSQEDFNTGELFF.